This TCR beta chain appears in the sequencing data of a study of T cells and Merkel cell carcinoma outcomes. Study outcomes and limitations: In Merkel cell carcinoma, repertoire and T-cell density reportedly predicted outcomes.

TCRdb keeps only in-frame clones here, not all; method: immunoSEQ multiplex PCR. The sample has some 3,000 clones, around 97% seen once. Trimming removed 0 bases from V and 6 bases from J, with 9 bases in between. Germline loops: CDR1 SGHKS, CDR2 YYEKEE (reference sequence). This CDR3 has 13 amino acids. As regards this clone: Its specificity is not known.

The receptor was derived from a human donor with Merkel cell carcinoma. The chain combines TRBV5-5 with TRBJ2-5; unclear D gene. Sequencing was carried out using tumor tissue from Merkel cell carcinoma. This CDR3 reads CASSLEGLKTQYF. The CDR3 nucleotides are TGTGCCAGCAGCTTGGAAGGTTTAAAGACCCAGTACTTC.